This T cell receptor beta chain stems from a study of shared clonotypes between healthy human individuals. Repertoires were generated with immunoSEQ multiplex PCR, while TCRdb's copy carries only in-frame clones and drops some. The sample has approximately 1.4 million clones, roughly 98% seen once; the top ten hold approximately 0.44%. Among the donors, all were Caucasian adults who lived in Nashville, Tennessee. Germline CDR1 is SGDLS and CDR2 is YYNGEE. This CDR3 comprises 18 residues. V was trimmed by 3 bases and J by 0 bases, leaving 19 bases between them. The sequence was obtained from a man in his thirties or forties in good health. Specimen: naive CD4+ T cells sorted from blood. The subset: CD45RA+ positively selected. The chain couples TRBV9 to TRBJ2-1; the D gene could be TRBD1 or TRBD2 (5 bases each). The CDR3 coding sequence is TGTGCCAGCAGCGGGACCCCAATTAGCGACAGCTCCTACAATGAGCAGTTCTTC. This translates into CASSGTPISDSSYNEQFF. The whole variable domain, remainder taken from reference TRBV9 and TRBJ2-1, is DSGVTQTPKHLITATGQRVTLRCSPRSGDLSVYWYQQSLDQGLQFLIQYYNGEERAKGNILERFSAQQFPDLHSELNLSSLELGDSALYFCASSGTPISDSSYNEQFFGPGTRLTVL.